A selection of T cell receptor beta chains follows, all from one sample in a study of shared clonotypes between healthy human individuals. Sequenced by immunoSEQ multiplex PCR; TCRdb stores in-frame clones only, minus some. This table holds over a million clones, 98% found once. Source material: naive CD4+ T cells sorted from blood. The receptors here all came from a man aged 30 to 45 in good health. The CDR3 runs from the conserved cysteine through the conserved F or W. A D gene is named only where the DNA matches it firmly. Not all rows give a size; the values are once, few, many and, for expanded clones, a class.

size	D	V	J	CDR3	DNA
-	-	TRBV5-8	TRBJ2-7	CASNWGNWGGRDSYEQYF	TGTGCCAGCAACTGGGGAAATTGGGGTGGCAGGGACTCCTACGAGCAGTACTTC
-	TRBD1	TRBV5-1	TRBJ2-5	CASTPWTGGETQYF	TGCGCCAGCACACCCTGGACAGGAGGAGAGACCCAGTACTTC
-	-	TRBV28	TRBJ2-7	CASSPQTRRIIYEQYF	TGTGCCAGCAGTCCCCAGACACGTCGGATTATCTACGAGCAGTACTTC
-	-	TRBV11-2	TRBJ2-7	CASSLVGGRAYEQYF	TGTGCCAGCAGCTTAGTAGGCGGGCGAGCCTACGAGCAGTACTTC
-	TRBD2	TRBV9	TRBJ2-2	CASSVWREVTGELFF	TGTGCCAGCAGCGTATGGCGGGAGGTAACCGGGGAGCTGTTTTTT
-	-	TRBV19	TRBJ1-1	CASSISGIEAFF	TGTGCCAGTAGTATAAGCGGAATTGAAGCTTTCTTT
-	-	TRBV28	TRBJ1-2	CASSLLPDNYGYTF	TGTGCCAGCAGTTTACTCCCGGACAACTATGGCTACACCTTC
-	TRBD1	TRBV15	TRBJ1-2	CATSRDLAGTGGASGYGYTF	TGTGCCACCAGCAGAGATCTTGCCGGGACAGGGGGCGCCTCGGGCTATGGCTACACCTTC
-	TRBD1	TRBV9	TRBJ2-3	CASSVAWAGGQADTQYF	TGTGCCAGCAGCGTAGCTTGGGCAGGGGGTCAGGCAGATACGCAGTATTTT
-	TRBD2	TRBV5-4	TRBJ2-7	CASGTSGRAGSGEQYF	TGTGCCAGCGGGACTAGCGGGAGGGCAGGATCGGGAGAGCAGTACTTC
-	-	TRBV13	TRBJ2-7	CASSLNRERYEQYF	TGTGCCAGCAGCTTGAACCGGGAACGATACGAGCAGTACTTC
-	TRBD1	TRBV14	TRBJ1-5	CASSQRGGDRGDNQPQHF	TGTGCCAGCAGCCAGAGAGGGGGCGACAGGGGCGACAATCAGCCCCAGCATTTT
-	-	TRBV7-2	TRBJ1-1	CASSPGQSRFF	TGTGCCAGCAGCCCCGGACAGAGCCGCTTCTTT
-	-	TRBV9	TRBJ2-7	CASSVGVGIPHEQYF	TGTGCCAGCAGCGTAGGGGTAGGTATCCCCCACGAGCAGTACTTC
-	TRBD2	TRBV9	TRBJ2-3	CASSSRTSGRSSTDTQYF	TGTGCCAGCAGCTCCCGGACTAGCGGGAGGAGCAGCACAGATACGCAGTATTTT
-	TRBD1	TRBV18	TRBJ2-7	CASSRLDRGFQYEQYF	TGTGCCAGCTCAAGATTGGACAGGGGCTTTCAATACGAGCAGTACTTC
-	TRBD2	TRBV7-2	TRBJ2-1	CASSLGTSGSSYNEQFF	TGTGCCAGCAGCCTCGGGACTAGCGGGTCCTCCTACAATGAGCAGTTCTTC
-	-	TRBV5-1	TRBJ1-1	CASSIEGTEAFF	TGCGCCAGCAGCATTGAGGGGACTGAAGCTTTCTTT
-	TRBD1	TRBV2	TRBJ1-2	CASRTGTGGYGYTF	TGTGCCAGCAGGACCGGGACAGGGGGATATGGCTACACCTTC
-	TRBD2	TRBV10-3	TRBJ2-7	CAISESPGLAGGYEQYF	TGTGCCATCAGTGAGTCGCCGGGACTAGCGGGGGGGTACGAGCAGTACTTC
-	-	TRBV7-9	TRBJ2-5	CASSLAGSGETQYF	TGTGCCAGCAGCTTAGCAGGATCTGGGGAGACCCAGTACTTC
-	-	TRBV2	TRBJ2-2	CASRPRGAGELFF	TGTGCCAGCCGTCCCAGGGGGGCCGGGGAGCTGTTTTTT
-	TRBD2	TRBV28	TRBJ2-7	CASDGPSGSYEQYF	TGTGCCTCCGATGGTCCTAGCGGGAGTTATGAGCAGTACTTC
-	-	TRBV5-1	TRBJ2-7	CASSPSPDSGGSYEQYF	TGCGCCAGCAGCCCTTCCCCGGACAGCGGTGGGTCCTACGAGCAGTACTTC
-	-	TRBV7-9	TRBJ1-4	CASSLVSTNEKLFF	TGTGCCAGCAGCTTAGTATCTACTAATGAAAAACTGTTTTTT
-	-	TRBV7-6	TRBJ2-5	CASSLDLGGQETQYF	TGTGCCAGCAGCTTAGATCTTGGTGGCCAAGAGACCCAGTACTTC
-	-	TRBV9	TRBJ2-5	CASSVDSGLETQYF	TGTGCCAGCAGCGTAGATTCAGGGCTGGAGACCCAGTACTTC
-	-	TRBV18	TRBJ1-2	CASSPGVGGRNYGYTF	TGTGCCAGCTCACCAGGTGTTGGGGGGCGCAACTATGGCTACACCTTC
-	TRBD2	TRBV5-1	TRBJ2-3	CASSAGLAGVVDTQYF	TGCGCCAGCAGCGCGGGACTAGCGGGAGTGGTAGATACGCAGTATTTT
once	-	TRBV18	TRBJ2-7	CASSPDLGEQYF	TGTGCCAGCTCACCAGACCTCGGCGAGCAGTACTTC
-	-	TRBV7-6	TRBJ1-1	CASSPPGGAAFF	TGTGCCAGCAGCCCTCCAGGAGGGGCCGCTTTCTTT
-	-	TRBV29-1	TRBJ2-2	CSVVRTGELFF	TGCAGCGTTGTACGGACCGGGGAGCTGTTTTTT
-	-	TRBV18	TRBJ2-1	CASSRDSSYNEQFF	TGTGCCAGCTCACGGGACTCCTCCTACAATGAGCAGTTCTTC
-	-	TRBV5-4	TRBJ2-3	CASSFPADTQYF	TGTGCCAGCAGCTTTCCAGCAGATACGCAGTATTTT